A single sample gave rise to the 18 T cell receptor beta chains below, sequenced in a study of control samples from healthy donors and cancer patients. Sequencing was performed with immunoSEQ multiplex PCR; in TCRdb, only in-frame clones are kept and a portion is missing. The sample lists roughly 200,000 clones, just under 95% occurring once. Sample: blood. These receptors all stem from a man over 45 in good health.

CDR3 coding DNA: TGCACCAGCAGCCAAGGAATCCAAACCTACGAGCAGTACGTC. Its translation: CTSSQGIQTYEQYV. The chain couples TRBV1 to TRBJ2-7. TRBV1 is flagged as a pseudogene. The CDR3 extends over 14 amino acids.

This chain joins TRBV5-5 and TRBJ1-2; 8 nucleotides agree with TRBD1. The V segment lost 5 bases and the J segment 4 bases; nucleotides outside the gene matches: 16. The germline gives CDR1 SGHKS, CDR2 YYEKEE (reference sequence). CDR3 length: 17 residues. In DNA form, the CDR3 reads TGTGCCAGCAGGGGCGGACAGGGAACCACGGGCTCCTATGGCTACACCTTC. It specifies CASRGGQGTTGSYGYTF.

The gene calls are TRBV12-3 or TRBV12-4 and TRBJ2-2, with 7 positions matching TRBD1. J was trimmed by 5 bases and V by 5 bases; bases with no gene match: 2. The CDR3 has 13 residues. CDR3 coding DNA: TGTGCCAGCAGTCTGACAGGGACCGGGGAGCTGTTTTTT. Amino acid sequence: CASSLTGTGELFF.

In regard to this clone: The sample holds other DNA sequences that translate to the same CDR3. The CDR3 DNA is TGTGCCAGCAGCTTGGCGGGACAGGGACTTTACGAGCAGTACTTC. It encodes CASSLAGQGLYEQYF. The chain uses TRBV5-5 and TRBJ2-7, with 9 positions matching TRBD1. The CDR3 has 15 amino acids. Germline values: CDR1 SGHKS, CDR2 YYEKEE (reference sequence). J was trimmed by 4 bases and V by 0 bases; bases with no gene match: 5. The variable domain in full, with the rest retrieved from reference TRBV5-5 and TRBJ2-7, is DAGVTQSPTHLIKTRGQQVTLRCSPISGHKSVSWYQQVLGQGPQFIFQYYEKEERGRGNFPDRFSARQFPNYSSELNVNALLLGDSALYLCASSLAGQGLYEQYFGPGTRLTVT.

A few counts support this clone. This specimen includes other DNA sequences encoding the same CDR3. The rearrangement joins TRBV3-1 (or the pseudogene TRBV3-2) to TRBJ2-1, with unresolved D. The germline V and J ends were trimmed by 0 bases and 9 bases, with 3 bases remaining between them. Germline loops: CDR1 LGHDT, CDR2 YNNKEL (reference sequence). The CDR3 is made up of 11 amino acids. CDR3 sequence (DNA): TGTGCCAGCAGCCAAGAAAGTGAGCAGTTCTTC. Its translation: CASSQESEQFF.

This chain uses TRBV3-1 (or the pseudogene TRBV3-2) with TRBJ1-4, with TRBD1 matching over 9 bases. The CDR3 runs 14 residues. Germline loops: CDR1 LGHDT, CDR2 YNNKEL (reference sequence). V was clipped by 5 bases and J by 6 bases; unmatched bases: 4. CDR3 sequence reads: CASSNRDRDEKLFF. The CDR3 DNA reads TGTGCCAGCAGCAACCGGGACAGGGATGAAAAACTGTTTTTT.

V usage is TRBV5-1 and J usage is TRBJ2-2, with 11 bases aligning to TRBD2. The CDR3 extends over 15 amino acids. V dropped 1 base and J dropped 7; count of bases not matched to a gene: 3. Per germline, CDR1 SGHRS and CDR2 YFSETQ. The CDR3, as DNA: TGCGCCAGCAGCTTGTTCACTAGCGGGGGCGGGGAGCTGTTTTTT. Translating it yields CASSLFTSGGGELFF.

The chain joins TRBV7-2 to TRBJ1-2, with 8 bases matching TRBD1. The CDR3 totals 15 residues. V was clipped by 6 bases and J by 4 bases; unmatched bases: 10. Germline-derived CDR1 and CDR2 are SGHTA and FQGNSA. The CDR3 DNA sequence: TGTGCCAGCAGACAACAGGGGGACCGCCGCTATGGCTACACCTTC. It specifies CASRQQGDRRYGYTF.

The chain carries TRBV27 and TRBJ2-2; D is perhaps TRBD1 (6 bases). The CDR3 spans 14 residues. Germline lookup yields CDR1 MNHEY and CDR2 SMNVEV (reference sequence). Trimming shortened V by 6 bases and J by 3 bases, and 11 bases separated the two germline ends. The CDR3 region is CASSRDTYTGELFF. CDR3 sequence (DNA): TGTGCCAGCAGCCGGGACACCTACACCGGGGAGCTGTTTTTT.

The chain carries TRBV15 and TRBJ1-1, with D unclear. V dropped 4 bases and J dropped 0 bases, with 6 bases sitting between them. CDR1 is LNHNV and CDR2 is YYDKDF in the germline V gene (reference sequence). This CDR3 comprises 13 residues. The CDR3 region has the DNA TGTGCCACCAGCAACAATGTGAACACTGAAGCTTTCTTT. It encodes CATSNNVNTEAFF.

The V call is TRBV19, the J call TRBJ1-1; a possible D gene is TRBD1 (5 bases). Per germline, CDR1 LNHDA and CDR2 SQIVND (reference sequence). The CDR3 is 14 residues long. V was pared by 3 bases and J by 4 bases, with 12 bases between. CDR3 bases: TGTGCCAGTAGTATTCGGGGGTCGTTCACTGAAGCTTTCTTT. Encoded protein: CASSIRGSFTEAFF. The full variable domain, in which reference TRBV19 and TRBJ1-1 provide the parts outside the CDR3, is DGGITQSPKYLFRKEGQNVTLSCEQNLNHDAMYWYRQDPGQGLRLIYYSQIVNDFQKGDIAEGYSVSREKKESFPLTVTSAQKNPTAFYLCASSIRGSFTEAFFGQGTRLTVV.

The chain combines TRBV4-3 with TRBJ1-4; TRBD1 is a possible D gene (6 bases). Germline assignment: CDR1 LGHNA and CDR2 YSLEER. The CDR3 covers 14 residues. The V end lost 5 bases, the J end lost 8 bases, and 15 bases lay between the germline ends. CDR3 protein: CASSLQGYGEKLFF. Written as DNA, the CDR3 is TGCGCCAGCAGCTTACAGGGATATGGGGAAAAACTGTTTTTT.

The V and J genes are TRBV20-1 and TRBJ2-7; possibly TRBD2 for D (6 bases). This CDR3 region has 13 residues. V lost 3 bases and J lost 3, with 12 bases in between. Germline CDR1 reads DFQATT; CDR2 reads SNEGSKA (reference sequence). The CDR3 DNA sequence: TGCAGTGCTAGTCTAGGAGGGAGCTACGAGCAGTACGTC. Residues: CSASLGGSYEQYV.

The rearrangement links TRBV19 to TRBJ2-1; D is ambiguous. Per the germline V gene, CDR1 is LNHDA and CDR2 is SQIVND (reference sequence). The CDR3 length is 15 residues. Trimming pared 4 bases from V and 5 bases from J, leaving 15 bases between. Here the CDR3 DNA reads TGTGCCAGTAGTACATACCTAGGAACACACAATGAGCAGTTCTTC. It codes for CASSTYLGTHNEQFF.

This chain's CDR3 is CASSRRGGSNQPQHF. The CDR3, as DNA: TGTGCCAGCAGCAGACGGGGGGGAAGCAATCAGCCCCAGCATTTT. The chain links TRBV6-5 to TRBJ1-5; D is perhaps TRBD1 (5 bases). The CDR3 totals 15 residues. Between the trimmed V and J ends, which lost 6 bases and 1 base, there was a span of 13 bases. CDR1 and CDR2 (germline): MNHEY, SVGAGI.

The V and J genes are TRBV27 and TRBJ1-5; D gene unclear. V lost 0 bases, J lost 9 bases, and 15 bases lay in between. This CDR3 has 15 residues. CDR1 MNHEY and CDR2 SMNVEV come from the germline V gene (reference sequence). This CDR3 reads CASSLSSRGMVPQHF. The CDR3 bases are TGTGCCAGCAGTTTATCGAGTCGGGGAATGGTGCCCCAGCATTTT.

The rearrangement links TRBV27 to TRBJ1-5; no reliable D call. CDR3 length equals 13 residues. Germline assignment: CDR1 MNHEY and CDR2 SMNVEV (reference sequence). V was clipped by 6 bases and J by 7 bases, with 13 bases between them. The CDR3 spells CASSSKGWQPQHF. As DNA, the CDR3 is TGTGCCAGCAGCTCCAAAGGATGGCAGCCCCAGCATTTT.

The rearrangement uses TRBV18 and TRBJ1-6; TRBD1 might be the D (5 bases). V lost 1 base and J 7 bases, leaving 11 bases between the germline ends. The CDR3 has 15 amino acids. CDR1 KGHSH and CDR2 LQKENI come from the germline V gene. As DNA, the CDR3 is TGTGCCAGCTCACCACAGGGGCTTGGCAATTCACCCCTCCACTTT. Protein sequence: CASSPQGLGNSPLHF.